The 28 T cell receptor beta chains below come from one sample, sequenced in a study of blood T cell repertoires in COVID-19. Libraries were prepared by immunoSEQ multiplex PCR; TCRdb keeps only in-frame clonotypes and omits some of them. The sample carries some 160,000 clones, 80% recorded once. Sequencing input: PBMCs or T cells enriched from blood (not recorded which). The receptor set was obtained from a woman in her sixties or seventies who had recovered from COVID-19.

V usage is TRBV11-2 and J usage is TRBJ2-7, with TRBD1 matching over 11 bases. The CDR3 loop spans 16 amino acids. The junction had 11 bases not matched to a gene; V was cut back by 6 bases and J by 4 bases. Germline V gene data show CDR1 as SGHAT and CDR2 as FQNNGV. As DNA, the CDR3 is TGTGCCAGCAGTTTTCCCCCCGGGACAGGGGGATACGAGCAGTACTTC. Translating it yields CASSFPPGTGGYEQYF.

The rearrangement links TRBV4-2 to TRBJ1-2, with D unresolved. Per the germline V gene, CDR1 is LGHNA and CDR2 is YNFKEQ. V was trimmed by 1 base and J by 6 bases, leaving 6 bases between them. This CDR3 spans 12 amino acids. The CDR3 coding sequence is TGTGCCAGCAGCCAAGGGTCAGATGGCTACACCTTC. Its protein product is CASSQGSDGYTF.

The chain has TRBV19 and TRBJ1-1; TRBD1 matches at 11 bases. This CDR3 contains 16 residues. The J segment lost 10 bases and the V segment lost 5 bases, leaving 15 bases of the junction unmatched. The germline V gene encodes CDR1 LNHDA and CDR2 SQIVND (reference sequence). The DNA of the CDR3 is TGTGCCAGTAGTTCCCTTCCGGGACAGGGGGTTACAGGAGCTTTCTTT. This sequence encodes CASSSLPGQGVTGAFF. Full variable domain (outside the CDR3, taken from reference TRBV19 and TRBJ1-1): DGGITQSPKYLFRKEGQNVTLSCEQNLNHDAMYWYRQDPGQGLRLIYYSQIVNDFQKGDIAEGYSVSREKKESFPLTVTSAQKNPTAFYLCASSSLPGQGVTGAFFGQGTRLTVV.

The chain links TRBV30 to TRBJ1-3; D is undetermined. The CDR3 sequence is 16 residues long. The germline gives CDR1 GTSNPN, CDR2 SVGIG (reference sequence). V was trimmed by 0 bases and J by 0 bases, leaving 12 bases between them. CDR3 DNA sequence: TGTGCCTGGAGTGTCTTATCACAGAGCTCTGGAAACACCATATATTTT. Protein product: CAWSVLSQSSGNTIYF.

V gene TRBV18 combines with J gene TRBJ2-4; 10 bases align to TRBD2. V lost 3 bases, J lost 6 bases, and 8 bases stayed unmatched. In germline, CDR1 is KGHSH, CDR2 LQKENI. There are 16 residues in the CDR3. The CDR3 nucleotides are TGTGCCAGCTCACCGGGTAGCGGGGGGACAATAAACATTCAGTACTTC. It encodes CASSPGSGGTINIQYF.

The chain employs TRBV9 and TRBJ2-7, with TRBD1 as a possible D gene (6 bases). The germline gives CDR1 SGDLS, CDR2 YYNGEE. With 4 bases removed from V and 0 bases from J, the gap between germline ends came to 14 bases. There are 15 residues in the CDR3. CDR3 sequence: CASSSSGTLSYEQYF. The CDR3 nucleotides read TGTGCCAGCAGCTCTTCCGGGACACTCTCCTACGAGCAGTACTTC.

The chain recombines TRBV18 with TRBJ1-2; 7 bases match TRBD1. The germline V gene has CDR1 KGHSH and CDR2 LQKENI. The CDR3 extends over 15 amino acids. The ends lost 0 bases at V and 0 bases at J; junction bases unmatched: 1. For the CDR3, the DNA is TGTGCCAGCTCACCACCGGGACAGCCTAACTATGGCTACACCTTC. Amino acid sequence: CASSPPGQPNYGYTF.

The rearrangement joins TRBV11-2 to TRBJ1-5, with D perhaps TRBD1 (5 bases). V dropped 5 bases and J dropped 5 bases, with 10 bases sitting between them. The CDR3 length is 13 residues. Germline CDR1 is SGHAT and CDR2 is FQNNGV. The CDR3 DNA reads TGTGCCAGCAGCCGCGGGACGGATCAGCCCCAGCATTTT. It encodes CASSRGTDQPQHF.

The chain has TRBV4-2 and TRBJ2-3; 9 bases map to TRBD2. This CDR3 contains 15 residues. CDR1 and CDR2 from the germline V gene are LGHNA and YNFKEQ. Trimming at V came to 0 bases and at J to 8 bases, leaving 6 bases not matched to a gene. In nucleotides, the CDR3 is TGTGCCAGCAGCCAAGATACTAGCGGGCCCCTTACGCAGTATTTT. Amino acids: CASSQDTSGPLTQYF.

The chain has TRBV24-1 and TRBJ2-6; 10 nucleotides agree with TRBD2. Per germline, CDR1 KGHDR and CDR2 SFDVKD. V trimming: 4 bases; J trimming: 4 bases; junction bases outside the gene matches: 12. The CDR3 loop spans 19 amino acids. CDR3 loop: CATSDHSGGLLGGANVLTF. The CDR3 DNA reads TGTGCCACCAGTGACCATAGCGGGGGGCTGTTAGGAGGGGCCAACGTCCTGACTTTC.

The chain combines TRBV9 with TRBJ1-1, with D tentatively TRBD1 (5 bases). The germline CDR1 and CDR2 sequences are SGDLS and YYNGEE. Deletions cut 5 bases from V and 5 bases from J, with 13 bases between. This CDR3 comprises 13 residues. The CDR3 loop reads CASRPRGVTEAFF. The CDR3 DNA reads TGTGCCAGCAGACCTCGGGGGGTGACTGAAGCTTTCTTT.

This clone was observed a few times. V gene TRBV5-6 combines with J gene TRBJ1-3; D is perhaps TRBD1 (5 bases). This CDR3 spans 15 amino acids. From germline, CDR1 is SGHDT and CDR2 YYEEEE. V gave up 3 bases and J gave up 2 bases, with 12 bases separating them. CDR3 protein: CASSSRDTAGNTIYF. The CDR3 bases are TGTGCCAGCAGCTCCAGGGATACCGCTGGAAACACCATATATTTT.

The chain carries TRBV2 and TRBJ2-5; 11 bases agree with TRBD2. Germline-derived CDR1 and CDR2 are SNHLY and FYNNEI. V lost 6 bases and J lost 0; bases outside the gene matches: 9. The CDR3 runs 17 residues. For the CDR3, the DNA is TGTGCCAGCAGCCCCCCGGCTAGCGGGGGGTACCAAGAGACCCAGTACTTC. Its protein product is CASSPPASGGYQETQYF.

This chain uses TRBV11-2 with TRBJ2-7, with D possibly TRBD1 on 5 matching bases. The CDR3 has 14 amino acids. V lost 0 bases and J lost 6, with 12 bases in between. Looked up from germline, CDR1 is SGHAT and CDR2 is FQNNGV. DNA for the CDR3: TGTGCCAGCAGCTTAGATCCGTGGGGCGGCGAGCAGTACTTC. Protein: CASSLDPWGGEQYF.

The chain couples TRBV2 to TRBJ1-6; perhaps TRBD1 as D (5 bases). The CDR3 spans 16 residues. Germline V gene lookup returns CDR1 SNHLY and CDR2 FYNNEI. V lost 7 bases, J lost 2 bases, and 15 bases lay in between. The CDR3 DNA follows: TGTGCCAGCACCCGAGACAGAAAAACCTATAATTCACCCCTCCACTTT. This gives the protein CASTRDRKTYNSPLHF.

V is TRBV19 and J is TRBJ2-7; 7 nucleotides match TRBD1. Trimming cost V 3 bases and J 3 bases; bases outside gene matches: 11. This CDR3 has 16 residues. CDR1 LNHDA and CDR2 SQIVND come from the germline V gene (reference sequence). CDR3 sequence (DNA): TGTGCCAGTAGTATCGCCGCAGGGGGATTTAGCTACGAGCAGTACTTC. It codes for CASSIAAGGFSYEQYF.

DNA for the CDR3: TGTGCCAGCAGCCAAGTAGGCCAGGGAGAGACCCAGTACTTC. Amino acid sequence: CASSQVGQGETQYF. The V and J genes are TRBV3-1 (or the pseudogene TRBV3-2) and TRBJ2-5, with D perhaps TRBD1 (5 bases). CDR3 length: 14 residues. Germline CDR1 and CDR2: LGHDT and YNNKEL (reference sequence). Trimming pared 1 base from V and 4 bases from J, leaving 10 bases between.

The V and J genes are TRBV5-1 and TRBJ1-6; D perhaps matches TRBD1 (6 bases). The CDR3 is made up of 14 amino acids. The germline V gene has CDR1 SGHRS and CDR2 YFSETQ. Deletions cut 4 bases from V and 5 bases from J, with 10 bases between. DNA for the CDR3: TGCGCCAGCAGCCGGACAGTAGATAATTCACCCCTCCACTTT. Translated: CASSRTVDNSPLHF.

Only a few counts were recorded for this clone. The chain has TRBV6-5 and TRBJ1-2, with 7 bases fitting TRBD1. This CDR3 is built from 11 residues. Germline V gene sequence: CDR1 MNHEY, CDR2 SVGAGI. V shed 5 bases and J 12 bases; nucleotides not matched to a gene: 6. The chain's CDR3 is CASSHGQVHTF. The CDR3 nucleotides read TGTGCCAGCAGTCATGGACAGGTTCACACCTTC.

Many counts were recorded for this clone. V usage is TRBV19 and J usage is TRBJ1-2; TRBD1 aligns across 7 bases. V lost 11 bases and J lost 5; bases outside the gene matches: 14. Germline V gives CDR1 LNHDA, CDR2 SQIVND (reference sequence). The CDR3 is 14 residues long. The CDR3 here is CAARTDRKTYGYTF. Written as DNA, the CDR3 is TGTGCCGCCAGAACGGACAGGAAGACTTATGGCTACACCTTC.

The V and J genes are TRBV28 and TRBJ2-7; 7 nucleotides line up with TRBD2. CDR3 length equals 13 residues. CDR1 and CDR2 from the germline V gene are MDHEN and SYDVKM. Trimming took 3 bases from V and 7 from J; bases not matched to a gene: 6. The CDR3 DNA sequence: TGTGCCAGCAGTTTCACGGGAGGAGGGGAGCAGTACTTC. Translation: CASSFTGGGEQYF.

J is TRBJ2-5 and V is TRBV24-1; 11 positions match TRBD1. Per germline, CDR1 KGHDR and CDR2 SFDVKD. J lost 2 bases, V lost 2 bases, and 9 bases had no gene match. The CDR3 has 18 amino acids. CDR3 amino acids: CATSDSRTGGFGQETQYF. The DNA for the CDR3 is TGTGCCACCAGTGATTCTAGGACAGGGGGCTTTGGACAAGAGACCCAGTACTTC.

The gene calls are TRBV4-2 and TRBJ2-3; 8 nucleotides agree with TRBD2. V trimming: 0 bases; J trimming: 2 bases; junction bases outside the gene matches: 13. The CDR3 contains 19 residues. Per the germline V gene, CDR1 is LGHNA and CDR2 is YNFKEQ. CDR3 protein: CASSQDPLRSGGFTDTQYF. Here the CDR3 DNA reads TGTGCCAGCAGCCAAGACCCCCTCCGCAGCGGGGGTTTCACAGATACGCAGTATTTT.

The chain has TRBV11-2 and TRBJ1-4; 11 nucleotides agree with TRBD1. The germline gives CDR1 SGHAT, CDR2 FQNNGV. The ends lost 5 bases at V and 8 bases at J; junction bases unmatched: 4. The CDR3 extends over 14 amino acids. The chain's CDR3 is CASSHGQGAEKLFF. The CDR3 DNA reads as TGTGCCAGCAGCCACGGACAGGGGGCCGAAAAACTGTTTTTT. Full variable domain (missing parts from reference TRBV11-2 and TRBJ1-4): EAGVAQSPRYKIIEKRQSVAFWCNPISGHATLYWYQQILGQGPKLLIQFQNNGVVDDSQLPKDRFSAERLKGVDSTLKIQPAKLEDSAVYLCASSHGQGAEKLFFGSGTQLSVL.

This sequence joins TRBV30 and TRBJ2-5, with 9 bases fitting TRBD1. The CDR3 is 15 residues long. The V gene end was trimmed by 4 bases and the J gene end by 5 bases; junction bases not matched to a gene: 11. The germline CDR1 and CDR2 sequences are GTSNPN and SVGIG (reference sequence). The CDR3 bases are TGTGCCTGGAACACAGGGGGCTTTGGTAGGGAGACCCAGTACTTC. Amino acid sequence: CAWNTGGFGRETQYF.

This clone was detected only a few times. The chain employs TRBV7-6 and TRBJ1-4; D not certain. V was trimmed by 3 bases and J by 8 bases, leaving 10 bases between them. The CDR3 contains 13 residues. Germline V gene data show CDR1 as SGHVS and CDR2 as FNYEAQ. CDR3: CASSLSGDEKLFF. In DNA form, the CDR3 reads TGTGCCAGCAGCTTGTCCGGAGACGAAAAACTGTTTTTT.

The rearrangement uses TRBV30 and TRBJ2-7, with 10 bases lining up with TRBD1. Germline V gene data show CDR1 as GTSNPN and CDR2 as SVGIG (reference sequence). With V trimmed by 1 base and J by 7 bases, 7 bases remained unmatched. This CDR3 region has 14 residues. CDR3 residues: CAWSGGTGAHEQYF. CDR3 sequence (DNA): TGTGCCTGGAGTGGTGGGACAGGGGCTCATGAGCAGTACTTC.

The rearrangement links TRBV27 to TRBJ1-4, with a possible D match to TRBD1 (6 bases). The CDR3 runs to 16 residues. Germline lookup yields CDR1 MNHEY and CDR2 SMNVEV (reference sequence). The V end lost 2 bases, the J end lost 0 bases, and 10 bases lay between the germline ends. The CDR3 loop reads CASSLGGGATNEKLFF. Here the CDR3 DNA reads TGTGCCAGCAGTTTAGGAGGGGGGGCAACTAATGAAAAACTGTTTTTT.